The sample holds many counts of the clone carrying this TCR beta chain. Whoever was chosen for sequencing had shown CD8+CD57+ cell expansion by flow cytometry. The data are from a study of CD8+CD57+ T cells in acquired aplastic anemia. Study as a whole: Sorted CD4+ and CD8+ cells yielded DNA averaging around 3.2 ug.

Researchers used genomic DNA as the template to profile TCR beta VDJ and CDR3. TCRdb reprocessed the reads via MiXCR and lists one record per CDR3 protein. Of approximately 190,000 distinct CDR3 sequences listed, around 45% are singletons. Trimming stripped 8 bases from V and 0 bases from J, with 10 bases between. CDR1 and CDR2 from the germline V gene are KGHDR and SFDVKD. The CDR3 length is 14 residues. This clonotype was obtained from a human donor with aplastic anemia. The chain carries TRBV24-1 and TRBJ2-4; no clear D gene. The specimen sequenced was sorted CD4+, CD8+, or CD8+CD57+ T cells (not recorded which) from PBMCs. CDR3 coding DNA: TGTGCCACCACGGATAGCCGAGCCAAAAACATTCAGTACTTC. It translates to CATTDSRAKNIQYF.